This TCR beta chain was obtained from a study of blood T cell repertoires in COVID-19. Study in general: The origin of the acute and convalescent COVID-19 samples was the United States, Italy and Spain. PBMCs, B-cell-depleted T cells, or T cells were the source of the cDNA or gDNA that made up the material.

Germline V gene lookup returns CDR1 MDHEN and CDR2 SYDVKM. This CDR3 has 14 amino acids. Losses at the gene ends were 5 bases for V and 5 bases for J; bases not matched to a gene: 6. In the original analysis: Amplification from reference gene primers served as the basis for estimated nucleated cell counts. Produced via immunoSEQ multiplex PCR; TCRdb's table is partial and in-frame only. The DNA gave D and trimming, while V, J and clone size come from that table. The profile shows hundreds of thousands of clones, roughly 87% of them singletons. This receptor was taken from a woman aged 45-59 years who had recovered from COVID-19. The V and J genes are TRBV28 and TRBJ1-2; 9 bases match TRBD1. The specimen was peripheral blood. The CDR3 protein is CASSVDRGRYGYTF. The CDR3 coding sequence is TGTGCCAGCAGTGTGGACAGGGGACGTTATGGCTACACCTTC.